This TCR beta chain derives from a study of blood T cell repertoires in COVID-19. The wider study: From the United States, Italy and Spain came samples of acute and convalescent COVID-19.

Sequenced by immunoSEQ multiplex PCR; TCRdb stores in-frame clones only, minus some. The profile shows around 300,000 clones, around 87% of them singletons. Per germline, CDR1 MNHEY and CDR2 SMNVEV (reference sequence). The V segment lost 2 bases and the J segment 0 bases; nucleotides outside the gene matches: 12. The CDR3 has 19 amino acids. The rearrangement joins TRBV27 to TRBJ2-3; 9 bases agree with TRBD2. Sequencing was done on a sample of PBMCs or T cells enriched from blood (not recorded which). This sequence was found in a woman between 18 and 30 years old with acute COVID-19. CDR3 sequence: CASSLGAGGLAGSTDTQYF. The CDR3 DNA reads TGTGCCAGCAGTTTAGGGGCCGGGGGGCTAGCGGGAAGCACAGATACGCAGTATTTT.